The 24 T cell receptor beta chains reported below all come from one sample, sequenced in a study of blood T cells in healthy people across ages. A second PCR of 7 to 11 cycles used a sample-barcoded 5' primer and a J-beta primer mix. TCRdb ran MiXCR on the 5' RACE reads and lists one entry per CDR3 protein. The profile covers around 1.5 million distinct CDR3 sequences, with 40% to 50% appearing a single time and 7.9% taken by the ten largest. Source material: blood. These receptors all come from a woman between 18 and 30 years old in good health.

J is TRBJ2-1 and V is TRBV11-2; 12 bases map to TRBD2. After removal of 1 base from V and 0 bases from J, the junction contained 7 bases not matched to a gene. Germline V lookup: CDR1 SGHAT, CDR2 FQNNGV. CDR3 length: 19 amino acids. CDR3 amino acids: CASSLATLLAGGSYNEQFF. In DNA form, the CDR3 reads TGTGCCAGCAGCTTAGCGACGCTACTAGCGGGGGGCTCCTACAATGAGCAGTTCTTC.

V is TRBV20-1 and J is TRBJ2-1; TRBD2 aligns across 12 bases. The germline V gene encodes CDR1 DFQATT and CDR2 SNEGSKA (reference sequence). The CDR3 length is 13 residues. V dropped 6 bases and J dropped 8; count of bases not matched to a gene: 5. The CDR3 nucleotides are TGCAGTGCAAGACTAGCGGGAGCAGATGAGCAGTTCTTC. Residues: CSARLAGADEQFF.

Worth noting for this clonotype: This clone may be a read error of a much larger clone one base away. The rearrangement uses TRBV29-1 and TRBJ2-3; no definite D call. Germline V CDR1 and CDR2: SQVTM, ANQGSEA. The CDR3 spans 11 residues. Trimming pared 4 bases from V and 4 bases from J, leaving 6 bases between. The CDR3 sequence is CSVGMADTQYF. The DNA of the CDR3 is TGCAGCGTTGGGATGGCAGATACGCAGTATTTT.

This clonotype was recorded once. CDR3 in DNA: TGTGCCAGCAGCGCACTAGCGGGGGGTTTCTGGAATGAGCAGTTCTTC. As protein: CASSALAGGFWNEQFF. This chain uses TRBV3-1 with TRBJ2-1; TRBD2 agrees at 12 bases. Trimming at V came to 5 bases and at J to 7 bases, leaving 9 bases not matched to a gene. The germline V gene has CDR1 LGHDT and CDR2 YNNKEL (reference sequence). CDR3 length: 16 amino acids.

A word on this clonotype: Compared with germline, one end of the junction differs, possibly owing to a read error. The chain combines TRBV24-1 with TRBJ2-1, with 11 bases fitting TRBD2. This CDR3 is 16 amino acids long. Germline lookup yields CDR1 KGHDR and CDR2 SFDVKD. Here the CDR3 reads CVTSDSASGRRNEQFF. The CDR3 DNA reads as TGTGTCACCAGTGATTCGGCTAGCGGGAGGAGGAATGAGCAGTTCTTC.

The gene calls are TRBV6-6 and TRBJ1-1, with D unresolved. Per the germline V gene, CDR1 is MNHNY and CDR2 is SVGAGI (reference sequence). This CDR3 has 11 amino acids. CDR3 DNA: TGTGCTAGTGGTTTGGGGACTGAAGCTTTCTTT. Translation: CASGLGTEAFF.

This chain connects TRBV16 to TRBJ1-3; unclear D gene. Trimming shortened V by 2 bases and J by 0 bases, and 5 bases separated the two germline ends. The germline V gene encodes CDR1 KGHSY and CDR2 FQNENV. CDR3 length: 14 amino acids. CDR3 bases: TGTGCCAGCAGCCAAGCGTACTCTGGAAACACCATATATTTT. It encodes CASSQAYSGNTIYF.

This clonotype was counted a few times. The chain couples TRBV20-1 to TRBJ2-1; 7 bases map to TRBD1. The CDR3 sequence is 15 residues long. From germline, CDR1 is DFQATT and CDR2 SNEGSKA (reference sequence). The V segment lost 4 bases and the J segment 6 bases; nucleotides outside the gene matches: 12. The CDR3 region has the DNA TGCAGTGCTATTACTCCGGGACAGTCTTCCAATGAGCAGTTCTTC. This gives the protein CSAITPGQSSNEQFF.

This clonotype was observed a handful of times. The V gene is TRBV10-3, the J gene TRBJ2-3; 10 bases are shared with TRBD1. CDR3 length: 15 amino acids. CDR1 and CDR2 from the germline V gene are ENHRY and SYGVKD. V was clipped by 6 bases and J by 6 bases; unmatched bases: 9. The CDR3 bases are TGTGCCATCAGGGGACAGGGGCAAAGGTTGGATACGCAGTATTTT. It specifies CAIRGQGQRLDTQYF.

V usage is TRBV19 and J usage is TRBJ2-3, with D possibly TRBD2 on 5 matching bases. The CDR3 consists of 15 residues. In germline, CDR1 is LNHDA, CDR2 SQIVND (reference sequence). V was trimmed by 3 bases and J by 4 bases, leaving 14 bases between them. The CDR3 DNA reads as TGTGCCAGTAGTATTGTCCGGGGATCGCCAGATACGCAGTATTTT. Protein sequence: CASSIVRGSPDTQYF.

The rearrangement uses TRBV2 and TRBJ1-4; D gene ambiguous. This CDR3 is built from 16 residues. CDR1 is SNHLY and CDR2 is FYNNEI in the germline V gene. Trimming shortened V by 6 bases and J by 0 bases, and 14 bases separated the two germline ends. The CDR3 sequence: CASRSPYAATNEKLFF. The CDR3 region has the DNA TGTGCCAGCAGGTCCCCTTATGCGGCAACTAATGAAAAACTGTTTTTT.

The chain has TRBV6-5 and TRBJ1-4, with TRBD1 identical over 11 bases. This CDR3 is 15 amino acids long. Germline trimming cut 2 bases from V and 10 bases from J; bases unmatched to any gene: 6. Germline V gives CDR1 MNHEY, CDR2 SVGAGI. Here the CDR3 DNA reads TGTGCCAGCAGTTACCAGGACAGGGGGCATGGAAAACTGTTTTTT. This gives the protein CASSYQDRGHGKLFF.

In regard to this clonotype: A single base separates this from a much larger clone, so it may be a read error. The rearrangement joins TRBV12-3 or TRBV12-4 to TRBJ2-5, with TRBD2 identical over 11 bases. CDR3 size: 15 residues. V was clipped by 6 bases and J by 11 bases; unmatched bases: 14. The CDR3 DNA reads TGTGCCAGCAGCCCTCGGGGACTAGCGGCCTACGGGCAGTACTTC. It translates to CASSPRGLAAYGQYF.

The rearrangement uses TRBV7-2 and TRBJ1-5; 7 positions agree with TRBD1. The CDR3 runs 16 residues. V was pared by 4 bases and J by 2 bases, with 8 bases of the junction left unmatched. Germline loops: CDR1 SGHTA, CDR2 FQGNSA. The CDR3 region has the DNA TGTGCCAGCAGCTCCCCGGCAGGGGGTGGCAATCAGCCCCAGCATTTT. It encodes CASSSPAGGGNQPQHF.

V gene TRBV28 combines with J gene TRBJ1-1, with a weak D call TRBD1 (6 bases). V was shortened by 6 bases and J by 1 base, with 15 bases between the two germline ends. CDR3 length equals 15 residues. Germline V gene sequence: CDR1 MDHEN, CDR2 SYDVKM. CDR3 protein: CASSSIDRPNTEAFF. CDR3 bases: TGTGCCAGCAGCTCGATCGACAGGCCGAACACTGAAGCTTTCTTT.

This chain joins TRBV1 and TRBJ2-1; the tabulated D call, TRBD2, remains unverified against the DNA. TRBV1 is an annotated pseudogene. This CDR3 region has 18 residues. In nucleotides, the CDR3 is TGCACCAGCAGCCCTAGCGTCTCGGGGGAGGGCCGGTGCAATGAGCAGTTCTTC. This sequence encodes CTSSPSVSGEGRCNEQFF.

This chain uses TRBV29-1 with TRBJ2-1, with 7 bases lining up with TRBD2. Matching the DNA end better, TRBJ2-7 makes the J call doubtful. Germline V CDR1 and CDR2: SQVTM, ANQGSEA. The CDR3 is 11 residues long. Here the CDR3 DNA reads TGCGGCGGGAGCTCCTACAATGAGCAGTACTTC. The encoded protein is CGGSSYNEQYF.

The genes are TRBV7-8 and TRBJ2-3; D unresolved. V was shortened by 2 bases and J by 8 bases, with 20 bases between the two germline ends. The CDR3 spans 16 residues. Germline CDR1 SGHVS, CDR2 FQNEAQ. DNA for the CDR3: TGTGCCAGCAGCTTATCGTCCGTTCGTAGGGTAGCTACGCAGTATTTT. It codes for CASSLSSVRRVATQYF.

The chain combines TRBV6-2 or TRBV6-3 with TRBJ2-4; 7 bases map to TRBD1. The J call is in doubt because the DNA end fits TRBJ2-7 better. The CDR3 is made up of 15 amino acids. Germline lookup yields CDR1 MNHEY and CDR2 SVGEGT. The CDR3, as DNA: TGTGCCAGCAGAGATCCGGGACAGAATGCCTACGAGCAGTACTTC. The encoded protein is CASRDPGQNAYEQYF.

The chain employs TRBV7-9 and TRBJ1-2; TRBD1 might be the D (6 bases). The CDR3 is 15 residues long. Germline CDR1 is SEHNR and CDR2 is FQNEAQ (reference sequence). Trimming took 5 bases from V and 0 from J, leaving 13 bases between them. CDR3 nucleotide sequence: TGTGCCAGCAGCCCCGGGGACACTTCTAACTATGGCTACACCTTC. Translating gives CASSPGDTSNYGYTF.

The chain carries TRBV7-2 and TRBJ1-5; D perhaps matches TRBD1 (5 bases). V dropped 3 bases and J dropped 6 bases, with 12 bases sitting between them. Germline values: CDR1 SGHTA, CDR2 FQGNSA. This CDR3 region has 14 residues. CDR3 coding DNA: TGTGCCAGCAGCTTTCTGGGACGGGGTCAGCCCCAGCATTTT. Translating it yields CASSFLGRGQPQHF.

This clonotype was picked up a small number of times. J is TRBJ1-2 and V is TRBV5-6; D gene unclear. CDR3 length: 13 residues. Trimming took 0 bases from V and 4 from J, leaving 7 bases between them. From germline, CDR1 is SGHDT and CDR2 YYEEEE. DNA for the CDR3: TGTGCCAGCAGCTTGGCCCCAAGCTATGGCTACACCTTC. This translates into CASSLAPSYGYTF.

Only one count was recorded for this clonotype. In nucleotides, the CDR3 is TGTGCCAGCAGACCCTATAGCGGGAGCGACGAGCAGTACTTC. This codes for CASRPYSGSDEQYF. The gene calls are TRBV6-6 and TRBJ2-5, with 9 bases matching TRBD2. The J call could be wrong; TRBJ2-7 is a better fit for the DNA end. CDR3 length: 14 residues. Per germline, CDR1 MNHNY and CDR2 SVGAGI (reference sequence).

CDR3 in DNA: TGTGCCAGCAGTGTCCGAAACAGGGTTAATCAGCCCCAGCATTTT. It specifies CASSVRNRVNQPQHF. The chain couples TRBV12-3 or TRBV12-4 to TRBJ1-5; TRBD1 might be the D (6 bases). The CDR3 covers 15 residues. Trimming cost V 5 bases and J 4 bases, with 15 bases left between them.